One T cell receptor beta chain is described in this entry. Antigen: not known. CDR1 is LGHDT, CDR2 YNNKEL, per germline (reference sequence). This CDR3 has 16 residues. The V gene end was trimmed by 6 bases and the J gene end by 1 base; junction bases not matched to a gene: 9. Russia was home to the donors, healthy Caucasian individuals aged about 6 to 90. This sample is part of a study of blood T cells in healthy people across ages. Study-level results: A roughly linear fall in TCR beta diversity per million T cells was seen with increasing age. Donors of long life had a larger count of naive CD4+ cells and greater diversity than aged donors.

With a J-beta primer mix and a sample-barcoded 5' primer, a second PCR ran about 7 to 12 cycles. Via MiXCR, TCRdb re-called the 5' RACE reads, giving one row per CDR3 protein. The repertoire holds 1.5 million to 2 million distinct CDR3 sequences, less than 50% seen once, with over 2% in the top ten. Material for sequencing was blood. The rearrangement joins TRBV3-1 to TRBJ2-7, with 10 nucleotides matching TRBD1. The source is a woman aged 40 to 50 in good health. CDR3 bases: TGTGCCAGCAGAAAACCCGGGACAGGGGAGTCCTACGAGCAGTACTTC. Its protein product is CASRKPGTGESYEQYF.